The T cell receptor (beta chain) under discussion was sequenced for a study of long-term antiretroviral therapy in people with HIV. Notes on the study in general: Every time point showed a repertoire led by clones expanded before ART.

An immunoSEQ assay, version v3.0, was performed at survey level. Repertoires were generated with immunoSEQ multiplex PCR, while TCRdb's copy carries only in-frame clones and drops some. Of about 7,100 clones listed, about 76% are singletons. For this clone: The antigen remains undetermined.

The sample in question was unsorted PBMCs, obtained 0.2 years after starting antiretroviral therapy. The clonotype comes from a middle-aged man with HIV.

CDR3 bases: TGTGCCAGCAGTGAAGGCGGTTACGAGCAGTACTTC. Its protein is CASSEGGYEQYF. The rearrangement joins TRBV2 to TRBJ2-7, with D hard to call. V dropped 1 base and J dropped 4 bases, with 5 bases sitting between them. This CDR3 has 12 amino acids. Germline CDR1 reads SNHLY; CDR2 reads FYNNEI.